The rows below give T cell receptor beta chains drawn from one sample of a study. Using its own MiXCR run on the 5' RACE reads, TCRdb lists one record per CDR3 protein. Here the sample spans 50,000 to 65,000 distinct CDR3 sequences, less than 25% being singletons. The sequencing sample was made of tumor-infiltrating Tregs sorted from the breast tumor. The receptors here all came from a female donor with breast cancer. Each CDR3 is given with its conserved first and last residue. Each record gives: V gene, D gene, J gene, clone size, CDR3 protein. A D gene is named only where the DNA matches it firmly. Expanded clones are given a class, and other clones once, few, many or no size at all.

V gene: TRBV4-1; D gene: .; J gene: TRBJ1-2; clone size: .; CDR3 protein: CASSQYYRDDYGYTF
V gene: TRBV7-7; D gene: .; J gene: TRBJ2-2; clone size: .; CDR3 protein: CASSSSGTGELFF
V gene: TRBV7-2; D gene: TRBD2; J gene: TRBJ2-7; clone size: few; CDR3 protein: CASSKYGTSAYEQYF
V gene: TRBV5-1; D gene: .; J gene: TRBJ1-1; clone size: .; CDR3 protein: CASSLKGAEAFF
V gene: TRBV20-1; D gene: TRBD1; J gene: TRBJ1-4; clone size: few; CDR3 protein: CSARDGDRLGEKLFF
V gene: TRBV6-5; D gene: TRBD1; J gene: TRBJ1-2; clone size: many; CDR3 protein: CASRDRGSYTF
V gene: TRBV20-1; D gene: TRBD2; J gene: TRBJ2-3; clone size: few; CDR3 protein: CSAQQQGGGAKDTQYF
V gene: TRBV5-6; D gene: .; J gene: TRBJ2-4; clone size: .; CDR3 protein: CASSLGGVGGPNIQYF
V gene: TRBV20-1; D gene: TRBD1; J gene: TRBJ2-2; clone size: .; CDR3 protein: CSAKGQTYTGELFF
V gene: TRBV5-1; D gene: TRBD1; J gene: TRBJ1-1; clone size: .; CDR3 protein: CASSLEGALTNTEAFF
V gene: TRBV27; D gene: TRBD2; J gene: TRBJ2-7; clone size: .; CDR3 protein: CASSSLAGVAYEQYF
V gene: TRBV29-1; D gene: .; J gene: TRBJ1-5; clone size: few; CDR3 protein: CSVEQGRNQPQHF
V gene: TRBV5-5; D gene: .; J gene: TRBJ2-7; clone size: many; CDR3 protein: CASSLTLTSPYEQYF
V gene: TRBV12-3/TRBV12-4; D gene: .; J gene: TRBJ2-5; clone size: .; CDR3 protein: CASSYRDGVETQYF
V gene: TRBV7-9; D gene: .; J gene: TRBJ1-4; clone size: many; CDR3 protein: CASSLADGEKLFF
V gene: TRBV7-2; D gene: TRBD2; J gene: TRBJ2-2; clone size: .; CDR3 protein: CASSWGLAGGPSGELFF
V gene: TRBV29-1; D gene: .; J gene: TRBJ1-1; clone size: .; CDR3 protein: CSAWTPRGTEAFF
V gene: TRBV5-1; D gene: .; J gene: TRBJ1-1; clone size: many; CDR3 protein: CASSLGQSMNTEAFF
V gene: TRBV7-2; D gene: TRBD2; J gene: TRBJ2-1; clone size: few; CDR3 protein: CASSLDSGAYNEQFF
V gene: TRBV3-1; D gene: .; J gene: TRBJ2-7; clone size: few; CDR3 protein: CASSQSSLDEQYF
V gene: TRBV7-2; D gene: .; J gene: TRBJ1-2; clone size: few; CDR3 protein: CASSLDAAFSNYGYTF
V gene: TRBV3-1; D gene: .; J gene: TRBJ2-7; clone size: .; CDR3 protein: CASSQGLVPYSGTTPSFYEQYF
V gene: TRBV5-1; D gene: TRBD1; J gene: TRBJ2-6; clone size: .; CDR3 protein: CASSLDGTGSPGASVLTF
V gene: TRBV6-1; D gene: .; J gene: TRBJ1-6; clone size: many; CDR3 protein: CASGEGGFYSPLHF
V gene: TRBV7-2; D gene: .; J gene: TRBJ2-3; clone size: many; CDR3 protein: CASSLGLGADTQYF
V gene: TRBV28; D gene: TRBD1; J gene: TRBJ2-7; clone size: many; CDR3 protein: CASGGQPGNEQYF
V gene: TRBV28; D gene: .; J gene: TRBJ1-2; clone size: .; CDR3 protein: CAGTSAEVSLNYGYTF
V gene: TRBV28; D gene: .; J gene: TRBJ2-4; clone size: few; CDR3 protein: CASTPGRGAVKNIQYF
V gene: TRBV7-3; D gene: .; J gene: TRBJ2-3; clone size: few; CDR3 protein: CASSPPDRSDTQYF
V gene: TRBV12-3/TRBV12-4; D gene: .; J gene: TRBJ2-5; clone size: .; CDR3 protein: CASSLSRGQETQYF
V gene: TRBV7-7; D gene: .; J gene: TRBJ2-3; clone size: .; CDR3 protein: CASSLGAVSTDTQYF
V gene: TRBV7-6; D gene: TRBD2; J gene: TRBJ2-3; clone size: few; CDR3 protein: CASSLVAGGRTDTQYF
V gene: TRBV28; D gene: TRBD1; J gene: TRBJ1-5; clone size: many; CDR3 protein: CASSLFRTGENQPQHF
V gene: TRBV6-1; D gene: TRBD1; J gene: TRBJ1-3; clone size: few; CDR3 protein: CASNPGQALSGNTIYF
V gene: TRBV12-3/TRBV12-4; D gene: .; J gene: TRBJ2-6; clone size: many; CDR3 protein: CASSLWGGRSGANVLTF
V gene: TRBV3-1; D gene: .; J gene: TRBJ2-2; clone size: .; CDR3 protein: CASSQEGLNTGELFF
V gene: TRBV7-9; D gene: TRBD1; J gene: TRBJ1-5; clone size: .; CDR3 protein: CASSPGQGANQPQHF
V gene: TRBV11-2; D gene: .; J gene: TRBJ2-5; clone size: few; CDR3 protein: CASSQQETQYF
V gene: TRBV7-2; D gene: TRBD2; J gene: TRBJ2-2; clone size: many; CDR3 protein: CASSLMGTSGRGELFF
V gene: TRBV20-1; D gene: TRBD1; J gene: TRBJ2-1; clone size: .; CDR3 protein: CSASNRGRNEQFF
V gene: TRBV10-3; D gene: .; J gene: TRBJ2-1; clone size: few; CDR3 protein: CAISDSLEQFF
V gene: TRBV11-1; D gene: .; J gene: TRBJ1-1; clone size: .; CDR3 protein: CASSLNGDTEAFF
V gene: TRBV4-1; D gene: TRBD2; J gene: TRBJ2-3; clone size: few; CDR3 protein: CASSQQGLAGVTDTQYF
V gene: TRBV27; D gene: TRBD1; J gene: TRBJ2-6; clone size: .; CDR3 protein: CACRPIYRGRKGVLTF
V gene: TRBV7-9; D gene: TRBD2; J gene: TRBJ2-1; clone size: many; CDR3 protein: CASRAGTSGTSSYNEQFF